A single sample gave rise to the 27 T cell receptor beta chains below, sequenced in a study of blood T cell repertoires in COVID-19. Clones were read by immunoSEQ multiplex PCR, and TCRdb kept only the in-frame ones, dropping some. The data contain roughly 150,000 clones, around 85% of them seen just once; the ten biggest clones take up about 8.1%. The sequenced sample consisted of peripheral blood. The source of these receptors is a woman older than 75 with COVID-19, enrolled during active disease.

Remarks on this clone: This same CDR3 is encoded by further DNA sequences in the sample. The V gene is TRBV19, the J gene TRBJ1-1; D is perhaps TRBD1 (5 bases). V dropped 5 bases and J dropped 1 base, with 8 bases sitting between them. This CDR3 contains 13 residues. Germline values: CDR1 LNHDA, CDR2 SQIVND (reference sequence). The CDR3, as DNA: TGTGCCAGTAGTGATAGGGGGAACACTGAAGCTTTCTTT. Its protein product is CASSDRGNTEAFF.

As DNA, the CDR3 is TGTGCCAGCAGTCAAGTCCAGGGGGGAGAGCAGTACTTC. Amino acid sequence: CASSQVQGGEQYF. The rearrangement joins TRBV7-2 to TRBJ2-7, with D perhaps TRBD1 (7 bases). V lost 6 bases to trimming and J lost 7 bases, with 16 bases between them. The CDR3 is 13 amino acids. Germline CDR1 reads SGHTA; CDR2 reads FQGNSA. The variable domain in full, with the rest retrieved from reference TRBV7-2 and TRBJ2-7, is GAGVSQSPSNKVTEKGKDVELRCDPISGHTALYWYRQSLGQGLEFLIYFQGNSAPDKSGLPSDRFSAERTGGSVSTLTIQRTQQEDSAVYLCASSQVQGGEQYFGPGTRLTVT.

The rearrangement joins TRBV6-5 to TRBJ2-5; 8 bases agree with TRBD1. J was trimmed by 2 bases and V by 6 bases; bases with no gene match: 8. CDR3 length: 15 amino acids. Looked up from germline, CDR1 is MNHEY and CDR2 is SVGAGI. The CDR3 DNA sequence: TGTGCCAGCAGACCCGACAGGGGCGTACAAGAGACCCAGTACTTC. Protein: CASRPDRGVQETQYF.

This clone occurred many times. J is TRBJ1-1 and V is TRBV3-1 (or the pseudogene TRBV3-2), with D perhaps TRBD1 (5 bases). Germline V gene sequence: CDR1 LGHDT, CDR2 YNNKEL (reference sequence). Trimming left V 3 bases short and J 1 base short, with 9 bases between. This CDR3 spans 14 amino acids. The CDR3 DNA follows: TGTGCCAGCAGCCAGCTACAGGCGAACACTGAAGCTTTCTTT. Encoded protein: CASSQLQANTEAFF.

The chain uses TRBV15 and TRBJ2-1, with D unresolved. The CDR3 runs to 14 residues. The ends were cut back, 3 bases at V and 2 bases at J, with 8 bases in the middle. Germline V CDR1 and CDR2: LNHNV, YYDKDF (reference sequence). DNA of the CDR3: TGTGCCACCAGCAGCTCACTGGCCTACAATGAGCAGTTCTTC. It translates to CATSSSLAYNEQFF.

Only a few counts were recorded for this clone. The rearrangement links TRBV4-1 to TRBJ1-5, with TRBD1 matching 8 bases. The V gene end was trimmed by 0 bases and the J gene end by 5 bases; junction bases not matched to a gene: 9. Germline lookup yields CDR1 MGHRA and CDR2 YSYEKL. This CDR3 spans 17 amino acids. CDR3 nucleotides: TGCGCCAGCAGCCAAGACGATCGGACAGGGTTTCATCAGCCCCAGCATTTT. Amino acids: CASSQDDRTGFHQPQHF.

V gene TRBV9 combines with J gene TRBJ2-1; 10 positions agree with TRBD1. This CDR3 is built from 17 residues. CDR1 is SGDLS and CDR2 is YYNGEE in the germline V gene. The V segment lost 4 bases and the J segment 0 bases; nucleotides outside the gene matches: 7. The DNA for the CDR3 is TGTGCCAGCAGCCTTGGACAGGGGGGAGGCTCCTACAATGAGCAGTTCTTC. Its protein is CASSLGQGGGSYNEQFF.

The chain has TRBV3-1 (or the pseudogene TRBV3-2) and TRBJ1-1, with 8 bases matching TRBD1. This CDR3 has 14 amino acids. The junction had 6 bases not matched to a gene; V was cut back by 4 bases and J by 5 bases. Germline CDR1 LGHDT, CDR2 YNNKEL (reference sequence). The CDR3 here is CASSRAGGLTEAFF. In DNA, the CDR3 is TGTGCCAGCAGCCGCGCAGGGGGCTTAACTGAAGCTTTCTTT.

The V and J genes are TRBV18 and TRBJ2-3; D uncertain. This CDR3 has 12 residues. With 3 bases removed from V and 2 bases from J, the gap between germline ends came to 3 bases. The germline gives CDR1 KGHSH, CDR2 LQKENI. The CDR3 here is CASSPYTDTQYF. The DNA of the CDR3 is TGTGCCAGCTCACCCTACACAGATACGCAGTATTTT. The full variable domain, with the rest looked up from reference TRBV18 and TRBJ2-3, is NAGVMQNPRHLVRRRGQEARLRCSPMKGHSHVYWYRQLPEEGLKFMVYLQKENIIDESGMPKERFSAEFPKEGPSILRIQQVVRGDSAAYFCASSPYTDTQYFGPGTRLTVL.

The V gene is TRBV3-1 (or the pseudogene TRBV3-2), the J gene TRBJ2-2, with D hard to call. The CDR3 runs to 15 residues. Between the trimmed V and J ends, which lost 1 base and 4 bases, there was a span of 10 bases. Per germline, CDR1 LGHDT and CDR2 YNNKEL (reference sequence). The CDR3 is CASSQGGVGTGELFF. CDR3 nucleotides: TGTGCCAGCAGCCAAGGCGGAGTGGGCACCGGGGAGCTGTTTTTT.

The J gene is TRBJ1-1, the V gene TRBV6-4; 10 nucleotides agree with TRBD1. V dropped 0 bases and J dropped 8; count of bases not matched to a gene: 6. This CDR3 region has 15 residues. Germline V gene sequence: CDR1 MRHNA, CDR2 SNTAGT. The CDR3 spells CASSDSRQGAGEAFF. As DNA, the CDR3 is TGTGCCAGCAGTGACTCGAGACAGGGGGCTGGAGAAGCTTTCTTT.

This rearrangement joins TRBV28 to TRBJ2-1; 9 bases line up with TRBD2. The CDR3 consists of 17 residues. From germline, CDR1 is MDHEN and CDR2 SYDVKM. After removal of 4 bases from V and 3 bases from J, the junction contained 10 bases not matched to a gene. The CDR3 DNA is TGTGCCAGCAGTTGGACTAGCGCCCGAGGGGTCTACAATGAGCAGTTCTTC. Protein product: CASSWTSARGVYNEQFF.

A single count supports this clone. The chain couples TRBV19 to TRBJ1-2; TRBD1 aligns across 7 bases. CDR1 is LNHDA, CDR2 SQIVND, per germline (reference sequence). This CDR3 contains 14 residues. The J segment lost 4 bases and the V segment lost 3 bases, leaving 5 bases of the junction unmatched. The CDR3: CASSMARTGYGYTF. CDR3 nucleotide sequence: TGTGCCAGTAGTATGGCTCGGACAGGCTATGGCTACACCTTC.

A single count supports this clone. This sequence joins TRBV11-2 and TRBJ2-5, with TRBD2 matching over 11 bases. V was clipped by 7 bases and J by 3 bases; unmatched bases: 4. The CDR3 runs 14 residues. The V gene's germline CDR1 is SGHAT and CDR2 FQNNGV. CDR3 in amino acids: CASNSGGEKETQYF. In DNA, the CDR3 is TGTGCCAGCAATAGCGGGGGGGAGAAAGAGACCCAGTACTTC.

The CDR3 sequence: CATKDRYSGNTIYF. DNA for the CDR3: TGTGCCACCAAGGACAGGTACTCTGGAAACACCATATATTTT. This chain links TRBV19 with TRBJ1-3, with 7 bases identical to TRBD1. The germline gives CDR1 LNHDA, CDR2 SQIVND (reference sequence). The CDR3 loop spans 14 amino acids. J was trimmed by 0 bases and V by 10 bases; bases with no gene match: 6.

The CDR3: CSEAGNDGYTF. The CDR3 DNA follows: TGCAGTGAGGCAGGGAACGATGGCTACACCTTC. The chain links TRBV20-1 to TRBJ1-2, with D tentatively TRBD1 (5 bases). Germline lookup yields CDR1 DFQATT and CDR2 SNEGSKA (reference sequence). CDR3 length: 11 amino acids. V dropped 7 bases and J dropped 6 bases, with 12 bases sitting between them.

The chain combines TRBV18 with TRBJ1-1; possible D gene TRBD1, 6 bases. Per germline, CDR1 KGHSH and CDR2 LQKENI. Trimming took off 5 bases at V and 3 bases at J, with 19 bases between the two ends. The CDR3 runs 16 residues. CDR3 sequence: CASSTQTRGRYTEAFF. CDR3 DNA sequence: TGTGCCAGCTCAACACAAACCAGGGGTCGGTACACTGAAGCTTTCTTT.

The rearrangement uses TRBV29-1 and TRBJ1-1, with no clear D. CDR3 length: 13 amino acids. Germline-derived CDR1 and CDR2 are SQVTM and ANQGSEA. The ends were cut back, 0 bases at V and 2 bases at J, with 7 bases in the middle. CDR3 in amino acids: CSVEESPNTEAFF. CDR3 in DNA: TGCAGCGTTGAAGAGTCTCCCAACACTGAAGCTTTCTTT.

This clone appeared a few times. The chain combines TRBV6-1 with TRBJ1-1; TRBD1 agrees at 7 bases. The trim removed 2 bases at V and 8 bases at J, leaving 8 bases unmatched. Germline assignment: CDR1 MNHNS and CDR2 SASEGT. The CDR3 consists of 14 residues. This CDR3 is CASSEPGQLTEAFF. The DNA of the CDR3 is TGTGCCAGCAGTGAACCGGGACAGCTTACGGAAGCTTTCTTT.

The chain joins TRBV3-1 (or the pseudogene TRBV3-2) to TRBJ1-3; D gene uncertain. The germline V gene encodes CDR1 LGHDT and CDR2 YNNKEL (reference sequence). V was trimmed by 4 bases and J by 2 bases, leaving 21 bases between them. CDR3 length: 18 amino acids. CDR3 in amino acids: CASSRAPRGRRAGNTIYF. The CDR3 region has the DNA TGTGCCAGCAGCCGGGCGCCCCGAGGTCGGCGGGCTGGAAACACCATATATTTT.

The chain joins TRBV5-1 to TRBJ1-4; 9 nucleotides match TRBD1. The germline gives CDR1 SGHRS, CDR2 YFSETQ. There are 16 residues in the CDR3. V gave up 4 bases and J gave up 6 bases; unmatched junction bases: 10. The CDR3 sequence: CASSVATGGRDEKLFF. For the CDR3, the DNA is TGCGCCAGCAGCGTCGCTACAGGGGGCAGGGATGAAAAACTGTTTTTT.

The chain employs TRBV6-5 and TRBJ2-7; 7 positions match TRBD1. J was trimmed by 0 bases and V by 10 bases; bases with no gene match: 9. Germline V gives CDR1 MNHEY, CDR2 SVGAGI. The CDR3 has 14 amino acids. In nucleotides, the CDR3 is TGTGCCACCGCACAGGGGCCCGCCTCCTACGAGCAGTACTTC. Its protein is CATAQGPASYEQYF.

The chain employs TRBV5-4 and TRBJ2-5; 8 nucleotides line up with TRBD2. This CDR3 is built from 17 residues. Trimming at V came to 0 bases and at J to 2 bases, leaving 9 bases not matched to a gene. The germline gives CDR1 SGHNT, CDR2 YYREEE (reference sequence). The CDR3 loop is CASSLGGLAGGQETQYF. In nucleotides, the CDR3 is TGTGCCAGCAGCTTGGGGGGGCTAGCGGGCGGGCAAGAGACCCAGTACTTC.

The rearrangement links TRBV5-4 to TRBJ2-7, with 8 bases that match TRBD1. This CDR3 region has 16 residues. The junction had 13 bases not matched to a gene; V was cut back by 4 bases and J by 4 bases. CDR1 is SGHNT and CDR2 is YYREEE in the germline V gene (reference sequence). CDR3 region: CASSDLLQTGGYEQYF. DNA of the CDR3: TGTGCCAGCAGCGATCTACTTCAAACAGGGGGGTACGAGCAGTACTTC.

The table lists this clone with a count of one. The chain joins TRBV18 to TRBJ2-7, with D maybe TRBD1 (6 bases). The ends were cut back, 4 bases at V and 2 bases at J, with 9 bases in the middle. The CDR3 length is 13 residues. Germline values: CDR1 KGHSH, CDR2 LQKENI. The CDR3 region is CASSLGGTYEQYF. CDR3 coding DNA: TGTGCCAGCTCACTAGGGGGAACCTACGAGCAGTACTTC.

This clone was recorded a few times. The chain links TRBV28 to TRBJ1-6; 7 nucleotides match TRBD1. Germline V gene sequence: CDR1 MDHEN, CDR2 SYDVKM. V gave up 6 bases and J gave up 13 bases; unmatched junction bases: 21. The CDR3 consists of 17 residues. Written as DNA, the CDR3 is TGTGCCAGCAGCCAACCCTTTACTGGTGAGCTGGACAGGCCCCTCCACTTT. As protein: CASSQPFTGELDRPLHF.

The V call is TRBV28, the J call TRBJ1-2, with 7 bases aligning to TRBD1. The CDR3 covers 15 residues. CDR1 is MDHEN and CDR2 is SYDVKM in the germline V gene. V trimming: 2 bases; J trimming: 4 bases; junction bases outside the gene matches: 7. The CDR3 nucleotides are TGTGCCAGCAGTTTACCGGAGGGGGCAGGCTATGGCTACACCTTC. Translated: CASSLPEGAGYGYTF.